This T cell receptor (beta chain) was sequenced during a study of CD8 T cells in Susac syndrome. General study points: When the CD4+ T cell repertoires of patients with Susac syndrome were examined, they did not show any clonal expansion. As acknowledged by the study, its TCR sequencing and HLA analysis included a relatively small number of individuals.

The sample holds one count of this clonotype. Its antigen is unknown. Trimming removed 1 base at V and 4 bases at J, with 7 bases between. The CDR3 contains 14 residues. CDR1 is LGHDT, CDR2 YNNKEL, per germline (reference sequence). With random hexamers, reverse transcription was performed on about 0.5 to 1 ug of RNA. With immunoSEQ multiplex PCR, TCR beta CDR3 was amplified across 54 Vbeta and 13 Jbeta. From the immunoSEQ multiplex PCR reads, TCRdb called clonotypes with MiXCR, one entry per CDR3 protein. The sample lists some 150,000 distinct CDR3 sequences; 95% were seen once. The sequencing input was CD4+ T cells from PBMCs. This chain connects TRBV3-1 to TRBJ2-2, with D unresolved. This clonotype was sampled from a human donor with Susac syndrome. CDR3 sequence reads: CASSQVLSTGELFF. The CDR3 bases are TGTGCCAGCAGCCAAGTTCTCAGCACCGGGGAGCTGTTTTTT.